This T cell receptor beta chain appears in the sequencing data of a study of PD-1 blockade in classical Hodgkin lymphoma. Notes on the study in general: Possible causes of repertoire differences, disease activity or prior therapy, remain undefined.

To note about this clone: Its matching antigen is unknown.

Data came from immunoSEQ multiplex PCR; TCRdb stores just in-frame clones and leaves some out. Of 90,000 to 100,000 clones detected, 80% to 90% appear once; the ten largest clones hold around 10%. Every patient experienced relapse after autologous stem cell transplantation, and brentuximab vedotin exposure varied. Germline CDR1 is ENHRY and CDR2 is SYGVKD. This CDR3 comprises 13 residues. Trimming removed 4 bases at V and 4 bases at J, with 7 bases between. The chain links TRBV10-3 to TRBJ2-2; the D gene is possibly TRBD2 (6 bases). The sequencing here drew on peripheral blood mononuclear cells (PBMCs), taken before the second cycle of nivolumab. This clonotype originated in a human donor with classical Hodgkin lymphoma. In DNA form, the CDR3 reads TGTGCCATCAGTGGGGGAGGCACCGGGGAGCTGTTTTTT. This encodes CAISGGGTGELFF.